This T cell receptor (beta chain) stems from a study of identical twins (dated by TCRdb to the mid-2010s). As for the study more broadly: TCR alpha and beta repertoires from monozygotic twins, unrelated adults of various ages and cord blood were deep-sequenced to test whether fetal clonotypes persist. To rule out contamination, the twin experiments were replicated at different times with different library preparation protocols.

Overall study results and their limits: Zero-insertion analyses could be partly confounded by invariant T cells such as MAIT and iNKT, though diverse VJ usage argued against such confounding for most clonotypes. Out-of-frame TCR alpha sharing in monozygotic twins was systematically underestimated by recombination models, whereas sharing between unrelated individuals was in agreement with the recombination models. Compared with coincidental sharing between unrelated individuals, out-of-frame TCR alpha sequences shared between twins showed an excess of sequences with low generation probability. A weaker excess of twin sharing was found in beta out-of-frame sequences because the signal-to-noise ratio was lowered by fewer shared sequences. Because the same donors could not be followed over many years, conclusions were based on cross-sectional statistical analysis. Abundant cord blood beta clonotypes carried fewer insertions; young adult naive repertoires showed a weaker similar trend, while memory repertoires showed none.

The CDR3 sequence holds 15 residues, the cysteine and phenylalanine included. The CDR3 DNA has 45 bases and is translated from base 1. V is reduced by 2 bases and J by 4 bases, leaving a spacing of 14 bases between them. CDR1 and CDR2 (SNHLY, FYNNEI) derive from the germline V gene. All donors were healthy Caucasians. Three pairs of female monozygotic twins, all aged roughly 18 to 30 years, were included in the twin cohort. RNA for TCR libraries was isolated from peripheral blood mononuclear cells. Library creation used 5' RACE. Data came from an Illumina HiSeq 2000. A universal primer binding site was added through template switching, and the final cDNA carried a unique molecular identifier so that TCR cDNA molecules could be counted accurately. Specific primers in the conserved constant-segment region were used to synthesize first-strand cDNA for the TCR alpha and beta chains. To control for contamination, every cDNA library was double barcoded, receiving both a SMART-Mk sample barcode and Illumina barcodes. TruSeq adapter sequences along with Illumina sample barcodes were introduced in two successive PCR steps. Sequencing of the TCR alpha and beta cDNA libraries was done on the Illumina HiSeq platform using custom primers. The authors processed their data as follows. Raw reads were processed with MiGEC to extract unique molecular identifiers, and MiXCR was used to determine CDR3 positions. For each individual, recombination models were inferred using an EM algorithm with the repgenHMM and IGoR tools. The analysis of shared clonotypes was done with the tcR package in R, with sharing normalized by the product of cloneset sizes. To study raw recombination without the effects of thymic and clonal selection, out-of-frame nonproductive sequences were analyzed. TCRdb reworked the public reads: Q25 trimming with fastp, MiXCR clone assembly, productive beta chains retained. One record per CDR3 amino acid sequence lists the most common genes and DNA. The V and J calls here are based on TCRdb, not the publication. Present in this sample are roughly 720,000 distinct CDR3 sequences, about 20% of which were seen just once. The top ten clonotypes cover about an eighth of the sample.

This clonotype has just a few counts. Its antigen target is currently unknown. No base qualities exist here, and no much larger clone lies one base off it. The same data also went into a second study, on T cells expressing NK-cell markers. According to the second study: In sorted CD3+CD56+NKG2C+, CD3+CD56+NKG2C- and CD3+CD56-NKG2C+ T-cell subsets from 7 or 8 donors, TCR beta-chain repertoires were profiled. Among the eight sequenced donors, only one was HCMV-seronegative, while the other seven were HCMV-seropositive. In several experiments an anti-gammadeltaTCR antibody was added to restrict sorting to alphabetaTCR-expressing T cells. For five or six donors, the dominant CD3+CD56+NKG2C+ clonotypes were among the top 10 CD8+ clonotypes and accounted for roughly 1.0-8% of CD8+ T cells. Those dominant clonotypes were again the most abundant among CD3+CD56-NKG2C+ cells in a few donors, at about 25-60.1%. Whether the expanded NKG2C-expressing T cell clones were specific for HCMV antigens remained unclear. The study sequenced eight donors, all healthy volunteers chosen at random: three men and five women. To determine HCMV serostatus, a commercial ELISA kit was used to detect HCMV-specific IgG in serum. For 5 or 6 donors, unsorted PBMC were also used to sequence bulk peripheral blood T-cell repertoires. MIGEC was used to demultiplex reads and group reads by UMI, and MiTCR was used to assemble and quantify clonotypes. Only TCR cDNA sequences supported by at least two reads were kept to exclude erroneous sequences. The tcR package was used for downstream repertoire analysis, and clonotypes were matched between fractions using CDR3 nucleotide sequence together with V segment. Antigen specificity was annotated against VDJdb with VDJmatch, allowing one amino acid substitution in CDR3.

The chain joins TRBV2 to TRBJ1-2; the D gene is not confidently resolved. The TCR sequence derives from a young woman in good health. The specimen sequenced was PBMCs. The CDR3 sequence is CASSENSAGAYGYTF. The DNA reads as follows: TGTGCCAGCAGTGAAAATTCAGCCGGAGCCTATGGCTACACCTTC. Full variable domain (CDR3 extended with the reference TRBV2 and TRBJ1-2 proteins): EPEVTQTPSHQVTQMGQEVILRCVPISNHLYFYWYRQILGQKVEFLVSFYNNEISEKSEIFDDQFSVERPDGSNFTLKIRSTKLEDSAMYFCASSENSAGAYGYTFGSGTRLTVV.